This is a list of T cell receptor beta chains from one sample in a study of cytomegalovirus exposure and HLA in healthy donors. This table comes from immunoSEQ multiplex PCR, and its TCRdb copy is limited to in-frame clones, with some not included. This sample carries around 160,000 clones, with approximately 1.5% going to the ten biggest clones. Sample: PBMCs. Every receptor here comes from a woman between 45 and 60 years old in good health and CMV-seronegative. CDR3s include the opening cysteine and the closing phenylalanine or tryptophan. A D gene is named only where the DNA matches it firmly.

>15|TRBV5-1|NA|TRBJ2-7
CASSLEAASASEQYF
TGCGCCAGCAGCTTGGAGGCGGCTAGCGCTAGCGAGCAGTACTTC
>13|TRBV29-1|TRBD1|TRBJ2-3
CSVAGQYADTQYF
TGCAGCGTTGCGGGACAGTACGCAGATACGCAGTATTTT
>16|TRBV4-1|TRBD2|TRBJ2-5
CASRNLGLADFGEQYF
TGCGCCAGCAGAAATCTGGGACTAGCGGATTTTGGGGAGCAGTACTTC
>14|TRBV10-3|NA|TRBJ2-7
CAIRPRTQPYEQYF
TGTGCCATCAGACCGAGGACACAACCTTACGAGCAGTACTTC
>14|TRBV6-6|NA|TRBJ1-2
CASSYRVGAEGYTF
TGTGCCAGCAGTTACCGGGTAGGGGCAGAAGGCTACACCTTC
>12|TRBV7-3|NA|TRBJ2-7
CASSLEGGEQYF
TGTGCCAGCAGCTTAGAAGGGGGCGAGCAGTACTTC
>15|TRBV18|NA|TRBJ2-1
CASSPPSSSYNEQFF
TGTGCCAGCTCACCACCGTCTTCCTCCTACAATGAGCAGTTCTTC
>16|TRBV28|NA|TRBJ2-7
CASSVPPLRTGYEQYF
TGTGCCAGCAGTGTTCCTCCCCTCAGAACAGGGTACGAGCAGTACTTC
>17|TRBV5-5|NA|TRBJ2-7
CASSFTRGGRDPYEQYF
TGTGCCAGCAGCTTTACTAGGGGGGGGAGGGACCCCTACGAGCAGTACTTC
>14|TRBV14|TRBD1|TRBJ1-2
CASSLGTDLYGYTF
TGTGCCAGCAGCCTCGGGACAGACCTCTATGGCTACACCTTC
>13|TRBV5-4|TRBD1|TRBJ1-1
CASSFGGQGEAFF
TGTGCCAGCAGCTTTGGTGGACAGGGGGAAGCTTTCTTT
>16|TRBV28|TRBD1|TRBJ1-5
CASSSPSDREDQPQHF
TGTGCCAGCAGTTCCCCTTCGGACAGGGAGGATCAGCCCCAGCATTTT
>14|TRBV15|NA|TRBJ1-4
CASGSYGGNEKLFF
TGTGCCTCCGGCAGTTATGGGGGGAATGAAAAACTGTTTTTT
>11|TRBV20-1|NA|TRBJ2-5
CSARGPLEQYF
TGCAGTGCTAGAGGACCCCTGGAGCAGTACTTC
>15|TRBV9|NA|TRBJ1-2
CASSVVDSPNYGYTF
TGTGCCAGCAGCGTAGTAGACAGTCCTAACTATGGCTACACCTTC
>16|TRBV13|TRBD1|TRBJ1-2
CASSLGVQGAESGYTF
TGTGCCAGCAGCTTGGGTGTGCAGGGGGCAGAGAGCGGCTACACCTTC
>16|TRBV27|TRBD1|TRBJ2-1
CASSSGTGTSHNEQFF
TGTGCCAGCAGTTCCGGGACAGGGACTTCCCACAATGAGCAGTTCTTC
>14|TRBV4-2|TRBD1|TRBJ2-1
CASSLRTGYNEQFF
TGTGCCAGCAGCTTACGGACAGGCTACAATGAGCAGTTCTTC
>14|TRBV4-1|TRBD1|TRBJ2-7
CASSRYRGLYEQYF
TGCGCCAGCAGCCGTTACAGGGGGCTCTACGAGCAGTACTTC
>15|TRBV2|NA|TRBJ1-2
CASTLGQRPLNGYTF
TGTGCCAGCACTCTAGGACAGCGACCTTTGAATGGCTACACCTTC
>13|TRBV2|NA|TRBJ1-2
CARPREVGYGYTF
TGTGCCAGACCGAGGGAGGTGGGGTATGGCTACACCTTC
>14|TRBV2|TRBD1|TRBJ1-5
CASRGTGDVQPQHF
TGTGCCAGCAGGGGGACAGGGGATGTTCAGCCCCAGCATTTT
>13|TRBV5-1|TRBD2|TRBJ2-3
CASSLVSGGGQYF
TGCGCCAGCAGCTTGGTCAGTGGCGGGGGGCAGTATTTT
>16|TRBV4-3|TRBD1|TRBJ2-7
CASSQDIWTGSYEQYF
TGCGCCAGCAGCCAAGATATATGGACAGGCTCCTACGAGCAGTACTTC
>12|TRBV5-1|NA|TRBJ2-3
CASSEGTDTQYF
TGCGCCAGCAGCGAGGGAACAGATACGCAGTATTTT
>16|TRBV7-2|TRBD1|TRBJ2-7
CASSLAPGQTNYEQYF
TGTGCCAGCAGCTTAGCCCCGGGACAGACCAACTACGAGCAGTACTTC
>15|TRBV27|NA|TRBJ1-1
CASSLNPGQNTEAFF
TGTGCCAGCAGTTTAAACCCTGGACAGAACACTGAAGCTTTCTTT
>15|TRBV27|NA|TRBJ1-1
CASSSPLVRGTEAFF
TGTGCCAGCAGTTCTCCTCTGGTGCGGGGCACTGAAGCTTTCTTT
>18|TRBV15|TRBD2|TRBJ2-5
CATSGGLAGGPGQETQYF
TGTGCCACCAGCGGAGGACTAGCGGGAGGGCCGGGGCAAGAGACCCAGTACTTC
>15|TRBV5-3|NA|TRBJ1-4
CARSYQRSTNEKLFF
TGTGCCAGAAGCTACCAACGGTCAACTAATGAAAAACTGTTTTTT
>15|TRBV19|NA|TRBJ1-2
CASSILPGPGGGYTF
TGTGCCAGTAGTATCCTTCCGGGCCCTGGAGGTGGCTACACCTTC
>15|TRBV28|NA|TRBJ1-5
CASRKGESGYQPQHF
TGTGCCAGCAGAAAGGGTGAGTCAGGGTATCAGCCCCAGCATTTT
>13|TRBV5-4|NA|TRBJ1-1
CASSLGRNTEAFF
TGTGCCAGCAGCTTGGGCAGGAACACTGAAGCTTTCTTT
>14|TRBV11-3|NA|TRBJ2-1
CASSFSGTYNEQFF
TGTGCCAGCAGCTTCAGCGGAACCTACAATGAGCAGTTCTTC
>14|TRBV9|TRBD1|TRBJ2-1
CASSVGTGGQEQFF
TGTGCCAGCAGCGTCGGAACAGGGGGGCAGGAGCAGTTCTTC
>12|TRBV19|NA|TRBJ2-7
CASSIVAGVQYF
TGTGCCAGTAGTATAGTGGCCGGAGTGCAGTACTTC
>14|TRBV28|TRBD1|TRBJ1-2
CASRTGQGPYGYTF
TGTGCCAGCAGGACCGGACAGGGGCCCTATGGCTACACCTTC
>15|TRBV15|TRBD1|TRBJ2-5
CATSRRTGGQETQYF
TGTGCCACCAGCAGACGGACAGGGGGTCAAGAGACCCAGTACTTC
>15|TRBV9|TRBD1|TRBJ2-7
CASSVRDSGNYEQYF
TGTGCCAGCAGCGTCCGGGACAGTGGTAACTACGAGCAGTACTTC
>12|TRBV11-1|TRBD2|TRBJ2-1
CASSKGLAAQFF
TGTGCCAGCAGCAAAGGACTAGCGGCCCAGTTCTTC
>14|TRBV9|NA|TRBJ2-7
CASSSPGSGTEQYF
TGTGCCAGCAGCTCGCCGGGGTCGGGCACCGAGCAGTACTTC
>14|TRBV19|TRBD1|TRBJ1-5
CASKAGTGDFPQHF
TGTGCCAGTAAGGCCGGGACAGGGGATTTTCCCCAGCATTTT
>13|TRBV2|NA|TRBJ2-3
CASTGTRWDTQYF
TGTGCCAGCACGGGGACAAGGTGGGATACGCAGTATTTT
>13|TRBV11-2|NA|TRBJ2-7
CASSFGVGYEQYF
TGTGCCAGCAGCTTCGGGGTTGGGTACGAGCAGTACTTC
>13|TRBV4-2|NA|TRBJ1-6
CASRRGDNSPLHF
TGTGCCAGCAGGCGGGGGGATAATTCACCCCTCCACTTT
>15|TRBV6-5|TRBD2|TRBJ2-1
CASSRGLAGHNEQFF
TGTGCCAGCAGTAGAGGACTAGCGGGACACAATGAGCAGTTCTTC
>17|TRBV4-3|NA|TRBJ1-2
CASSLMTDGSDNRGYTF
TGCGCCAGCAGCCTTATGACAGACGGGAGCGACAATAGGGGCTACACCTTC
>14|TRBV19|TRBD2|TRBJ2-1
CATYSSGRDNEQFF
TGTGCCACCTATTCTAGCGGGAGGGACAATGAGCAGTTCTTC
>13|TRBV29-1|NA|TRBJ2-3
CSVRQGGTDTQYF
TGCAGCGTCCGGCAGGGGGGAACAGATACGCAGTATTTT
>17|TRBV29-1|NA|TRBJ2-2
CSVEEVRQGILPGELFF
TGCAGCGTTGAAGAGGTGCGTCAGGGGATCCTTCCCGGGGAGCTGTTTTTT
>17|TRBV15|NA|TRBJ2-6
CATSRPVAVSGANVLTF
TGTGCCACCAGCAGACCCGTAGCCGTCTCTGGGGCCAACGTCCTGACTTTC
>16|TRBV11-2|TRBD1|TRBJ1-2
CASSTRTGSGDYGYTF
TGTGCCAGCAGCACCCGGACAGGGAGTGGGGACTATGGCTACACCTTC
>11|TRBV2|NA|TRBJ1-6
CASSAHSPLHF
TGTGCCAGCAGTGCTCATTCACCCCTCCACTTT
>14|TRBV2|NA|TRBJ2-2
CASSKTVNTGELFF
TGTGCCAGCAGTAAGACAGTGAACACCGGGGAGCTGTTTTTT
>15|TRBV5-4|TRBD1|TRBJ1-2
CASSLTGTGGYGYTF
TGTGCCAGCAGCTTAACCGGGACAGGGGGGTATGGCTACACCTTC
>14|TRBV6-1|NA|TRBJ2-7
CASSVKVGQYEQYF
TGTGCCAGCAGTGTCAAGGTGGGGCAGTACGAGCAGTACTTC
>14|TRBV28|NA|TRBJ2-7
CASRKHGGLNEQYF
TGTGCCAGCAGAAAACACGGGGGGCTGAACGAGCAGTACTTC
>13|TRBV7-3|NA|TRBJ2-7
CASSRAGGDEQYF
TGTGCCAGCAGCCGCGCCGGCGGGGACGAGCAGTACTTC
>14|TRBV14|NA|TRBJ1-2
CASSQAGALGGYTF
TGTGCCAGCAGCCAAGCAGGGGCCCTAGGGGGCTACACCTTC
>16|TRBV7-9|NA|TRBJ2-7
CASSLVGQSRVGEQYF
TGTGCCAGCAGCTTAGTCGGACAGTCGAGAGTTGGCGAGCAGTACTTC